This TCR beta chain was sequenced for a study of Tregs in tolerant kidney transplant recipients. Looking at the study overall: Recipients received nonmyeloablative bone marrow transplants from related graft donors, with transient mixed chimerism. Overall study findings and caveats: The most relevant donor-specific Treg TCRbeta repertoire apparently came from expansion with activated donor B cells. Tolerant patients' donor-specific Tregs expanded beyond overall Tregs, suggesting antigen-driven growth.

Concerning this clone itself: The antigen remains undetermined.

CD4+CD25+CD127- Tregs, CD4+CD25- non-Tregs, CD4 and CD8 cells were sorted. Some clones are missing from TCRdb's copy, which holds only in-frame ones; the method was immunoSEQ multiplex PCR. The data contain 85,000 to 100,000 clones, roughly 93% of them singletons. V was pared by 5 bases and J by 6 bases, with 13 bases of the junction left unmatched. The germline V gene has CDR1 SGHNT and CDR2 YENEEA. This CDR3 contains 16 residues. The chain combines TRBV11-3 with TRBJ2-7, with 10 positions matching TRBD2. The clonotype originates from a human donor who received a combined kidney and bone marrow transplant. The sample was CD4+ T cells from blood, taken before the transplant. The CDR3 loop is CASSEMGGLAGAEQYF. In nucleotides, the CDR3 is TGTGCCAGCAGCGAGATGGGGGGGCTAGCGGGGGCCGAGCAGTACTTC.